The 19 T cell receptor beta chains below come from one sample, sequenced in a study of shared clonotypes between healthy human individuals. Using immunoSEQ multiplex PCR, the repertoire was profiled, and TCRdb retains in-frame clones only, with some absent. The repertoire consists of roughly 1,500,000 clones, with around 98% occurring once and the leading ten covering approximately 0.45%. The source material was naive CD4+ T cells sorted from blood. Indicated subset: CD45RA+ positively selected. All receptors come from a man in his thirties or forties in good health.

The chain joins TRBV5-1 to TRBJ2-1; 9 bases match TRBD2. Per germline, CDR1 SGHRS and CDR2 YFSETQ. The CDR3 is 15 residues long. After removal of 0 bases from V and 5 bases from J, the junction contained 3 bases not matched to a gene. The DNA of the CDR3 is TGCGCCAGCAGCTTGGCTAGCGGGGCCAACAATGAGCAGTTCTTC. This sequence encodes CASSLASGANNEQFF.

About this clone itself: Other DNA sequences in this specimen translate into the identical CDR3. CDR3 amino acids: CATSRTGNTEAFF. In DNA form, the CDR3 reads TGTGCCACCAGCCGGACAGGGAACACTGAAGCTTTCTTT. The chain recombines TRBV15 with TRBJ1-1, with 7 nucleotides matching TRBD1. V shed 5 bases, J shed 1 base, and the junction held 1 base outside the gene matches. The CDR3 has 13 amino acids. Germline-derived CDR1 and CDR2 are LNHNV and YYDKDF (reference sequence).

The chain joins TRBV18 to TRBJ2-1; no firm D call. The germline V gene has CDR1 KGHSH and CDR2 LQKENI. Trimming stripped 8 bases from V and 0 bases from J, with 20 bases between. This CDR3 is 17 amino acids long. The CDR3 region has the DNA TGTGCCAGCCGTGAGACCCTCTCGACCCACTCCTACAATGAGCAGTTCTTC. Translated: CASRETLSTHSYNEQFF.

This chain uses TRBV19 with TRBJ2-1, with a weak D call TRBD2 (5 bases). The germline V and J ends were trimmed by 5 bases and 3 bases, with 17 bases remaining between them. Germline CDR1 reads LNHDA; CDR2 reads SQIVND (reference sequence). This CDR3 is 16 amino acids long. In DNA, the CDR3 is TGTGCCAGTAGTTTGAAGGTAGCGAGAGGCTACAATGAGCAGTTCTTC. As protein: CASSLKVARGYNEQFF. The full variable domain, its missing parts supplied by reference TRBV19 and TRBJ2-1, is DGGITQSPKYLFRKEGQNVTLSCEQNLNHDAMYWYRQDPGQGLRLIYYSQIVNDFQKGDIAEGYSVSREKKESFPLTVTSAQKNPTAFYLCASSLKVARGYNEQFFGPGTRLTVL.

V gene TRBV6-1 combines with J gene TRBJ1-5; weak D call: TRBD1 (5 bases). Trimming pared 2 bases from V and 2 bases from J, leaving 7 bases between. Germline loops: CDR1 MNHNS, CDR2 SASEGT. The CDR3 contains 14 residues. The DNA for the CDR3 is TGTGCCAGCAGTGAAATAGGGGGCAATCAGCCCCAGCATTTT. It specifies CASSEIGGNQPQHF.

The chain uses TRBV7-9 and TRBJ2-1; tentative D call: TRBD1 (6 bases). CDR3 length: 14 residues. The germline gives CDR1 SEHNR, CDR2 FQNEAQ (reference sequence). Trimming left V 5 bases short and J 5 bases short, with 13 bases between. DNA of the CDR3: TGTGCCAGCAGCCGACCCCGACAGGACAATGAGCAGTTCTTC. Amino acid sequence: CASSRPRQDNEQFF.

Points on this clone: Other DNA variants within this sample encode the same CDR3. The chain joins TRBV20-1 to TRBJ2-3, with a possible D match to TRBD2 (5 bases). Germline V gene data show CDR1 as DFQATT and CDR2 as SNEGSKA (reference sequence). The CDR3 has 11 amino acids. V was shortened by 1 base and J by 6 bases, with 5 bases between the two germline ends. Here the CDR3 reads CSARGGDTQYF. The CDR3 region has the DNA TGCAGTGCTAGAGGCGGGGATACGCAGTATTTT.

The CDR3 reads CACGSDRTNEKLFF. The CDR3, as DNA: TGTGCCTGTGGGTCAGACAGGACTAATGAAAAACTGTTTTTT. The V call is TRBV30, the J call TRBJ1-4; weak D call: TRBD1 (6 bases). V gave up 6 bases and J gave up 2 bases, with 13 bases separating them. Germline V gene data show CDR1 as GTSNPN and CDR2 as SVGIG (reference sequence). The CDR3 loop spans 14 amino acids.

In the case of this clone: This CDR3 is also generated by other DNA sequences in the sample. The chain links TRBV5-4 to TRBJ2-7; weak D call: TRBD2 (5 bases). The germline V gene encodes CDR1 SGHNT and CDR2 YYREEE (reference sequence). The CDR3 runs 14 residues. The ends were cut back, 0 bases at V and 5 bases at J, with 12 bases in the middle. The CDR3 DNA reads TGTGCCAGCAGCTTGGGGCAAGGGAGCAACGAGCAGTACTTC. This codes for CASSLGQGSNEQYF.

This chain connects TRBV28 to TRBJ1-4; D not certain. Trimming took 6 bases from V and 10 from J, leaving 21 bases between them. The CDR3 is 15 residues long. CDR1 and CDR2 (germline): MDHEN, SYDVKM. For the CDR3, the DNA is TGTGCCAGCAGGTCGTACACCGACGGCATTGGAAAACTGTTTTTT. It is translated as CASRSYTDGIGKLFF.

The rearrangement uses TRBV5-1 and TRBJ2-7; 11 bases align to TRBD1. The CDR3 runs 15 residues. Unmatched junction bases numbered 7, after V lost 4 bases and J lost 4 bases. The germline V gene encodes CDR1 SGHRS and CDR2 YFSETQ. This chain's CDR3 is CASSHLGTGGYEQYF. The CDR3 coding sequence is TGCGCCAGCAGCCACCTAGGGACAGGGGGTTACGAGCAGTACTTC. The full variable domain, completed using reference TRBV5-1 and TRBJ2-7, is KAGVTQTPRYLIKTRGQQVTLSCSPISGHRSVSWYQQTPGQGLQFLFEYFSETQRNKGNFPGRFSGRQFSNSRSEMNVSTLELGDSALYLCASSHLGTGGYEQYFGPGTRLTVT.

For this clone: Other DNA sequences from this sample encode an identical CDR3 as well. The chain links TRBV28 to TRBJ1-2; 9 bases align to TRBD1. The CDR3 is made up of 13 amino acids. The V gene end was trimmed by 4 bases and the J gene end by 7 bases; junction bases not matched to a gene: 4. Germline V gene data show CDR1 as MDHEN and CDR2 as SYDVKM. The CDR3 loop is CASSSTGGSGYTF. DNA for the CDR3: TGTGCCAGCAGTTCAACAGGGGGCTCTGGCTACACCTTC.

This chain connects TRBV7-9 to TRBJ2-2; a weak D match, TRBD2 (5 bases). The CDR3 has 18 residues. Germline V gene lookup returns CDR1 SEHNR and CDR2 FQNEAQ (reference sequence). Deletions cut 3 bases from V and 4 bases from J, with 21 bases between. For the CDR3, the DNA is TGTGCCAGCAGCTTGATCCTCTCGTGGCTAGCCCTCACCGGGGAGCTGTTTTTT. Translated, it gives CASSLILSWLALTGELFF.

The rearrangement joins TRBV5-6 to TRBJ1-3; possible D gene TRBD1, 5 bases. The V end lost 0 bases, the J end lost 0 bases, and 10 bases lay between the germline ends. Germline assignment: CDR1 SGHDT and CDR2 YYEEEE. The CDR3 is made up of 16 amino acids. The CDR3: CASSLVGRDSGNTIYF. CDR3 nucleotides: TGTGCCAGCAGCTTGGTCGGCAGGGACTCTGGAAACACCATATATTTT.

V is TRBV7-3 and J is TRBJ2-1, with TRBD2 matching 8 bases. Germline CDR1 is SGHTA and CDR2 is FQGTGA. After removal of 5 bases from V and 7 bases from J, the junction contained 7 bases not matched to a gene. There are 14 residues in the CDR3. The CDR3 spells CASSQAGDSNEQFF. Here the CDR3 DNA reads TGTGCCAGCAGCCAAGCGGGAGACTCTAATGAGCAGTTCTTC.

The V gene is TRBV7-2, the J gene TRBJ1-1; possibly TRBD1 for D (6 bases). Germline CDR1 SGHTA, CDR2 FQGNSA. V was cut by 0 bases and J by 11 bases, with 19 bases left in between. The CDR3 spans 15 residues. The CDR3 sequence is CASSLAAGVLSGAFF. CDR3 sequence (DNA): TGTGCCAGCAGCTTAGCGGCAGGGGTCCTTAGCGGGGCTTTCTTT.

This chain connects TRBV5-1 to TRBJ2-5; tentative D call: TRBD1 (6 bases). The ends were cut back, 1 base at V and 2 bases at J, with 9 bases in the middle. CDR3 length: 14 amino acids. Per the germline V gene, CDR1 is SGHRS and CDR2 is YFSETQ. The CDR3, as DNA: TGCGCCAGCAGCTTGATACAGGGTCAAGAGACCCAGTACTTC. This sequence encodes CASSLIQGQETQYF.

The chain links TRBV6-6 to TRBJ1-2; no clear D. V lost 5 bases, J lost 5 bases, and 6 bases lay in between. Germline CDR1 reads MNHNY; CDR2 reads SVGAGI (reference sequence). The CDR3 is 11 amino acids. This chain's CDR3 is CASSLLYGYTF. The CDR3 DNA reads TGTGCCAGCAGTCTACTTTATGGCTACACCTTC.

This CDR3 reads CASSSRTSGSTTYEQYF. Written as DNA, the CDR3 is TGTGCCAGCAGCTCCCGGACTAGCGGGAGTACCACCTACGAGCAGTACTTC. The gene calls are TRBV7-8 and TRBJ2-7; 13 bases map to TRBD2. The CDR3 extends over 17 amino acids. The germline CDR1 and CDR2 sequences are SGHVS and FQNEAQ. V lost 4 bases and J lost 2; bases outside the gene matches: 8.